This T cell receptor (beta chain) was recovered during a study of blood T cell repertoires in COVID-19. Study in general: Some COVID-19 samples were acute and others convalescent; all came from the United States, Italy and Spain.

Under the authors' procedure: It was from reference gene primer amplification that nucleated cell counts were estimated. Sequenced by immunoSEQ multiplex PCR; TCRdb stores in-frame clones only, minus some. The V and J calls and clone size were taken over from that table, and D and trimming were inferred from the DNA. The sample gives about 250,000 clones, 85% to 90% of which show up once; over 1.1% is in the top ten. CDR3 length: 14 residues. Trimming stripped 4 bases from V and 9 bases from J, with 16 bases between. Per the germline V gene, CDR1 is MNHEY and CDR2 is SVGAGI. The material sequenced was peripheral blood. V gene TRBV6-5 combines with J gene TRBJ1-5; D is unclear. This TCR was recovered from a man older than 75 with acute or convalescent COVID-19. CDR3 sequence: CASSSEGGGLPQHF. CDR3 DNA: TGTGCCAGCAGTTCTGAGGGAGGCGGTTTGCCCCAGCATTTT.